The 3 T cell receptor beta chains below were found in one sample sequenced in a study of OX40 agonist ivuxolimab in advanced cancers. TCRdb's table, derived via immunoSEQ multiplex PCR, lists solely in-frame clones and lacks some. The sample shows about 84,000 clones, more than 80% of them seen only once. Specimen: CD4+ or CD8+ T cells sorted from blood, collected in a trial of the OX40 agonist ivuxolimab. These receptors came from an adult with an advanced solid tumor such as melanoma, head and neck, liver or kidney cancer.

This chain uses TRBV4-2 with TRBJ2-7; TRBD2 agrees at 7 bases. CDR3 size: 15 residues. Germline CDR1 and CDR2: LGHNA and YNFKEQ. J was trimmed by 1 base and V by 3 bases; bases with no gene match: 6. Here the CDR3 DNA reads TGTGCCAGCAGCCAGACCCGGGACTATTCCTACGAGCAGTACTTC. Translation gives CASSQTRDYSYEQYF.

This chain connects TRBV18 to TRBJ1-2; 7 bases align to TRBD1. The CDR3 covers 14 residues. Looked up from germline, CDR1 is KGHSH and CDR2 is LQKENI. V dropped 1 base and J dropped 8; count of bases not matched to a gene: 7. Here the CDR3 DNA reads TGTGCCAGCTCACCACAAGACAGGGATAACGGCTACACCTTC. Translating it yields CASSPQDRDNGYTF.

V is TRBV11-2 and J is TRBJ2-1; D is unclear. The CDR3 sequence is 13 residues long. Germline V gene data show CDR1 as SGHAT and CDR2 as FQNNGV. V was cut by 5 bases and J by 6 bases, with 11 bases left in between. CDR3 residues: CASSLGYVNEQFF. CDR3 nucleotide sequence: TGTGCCAGCAGCCTTGGATACGTCAATGAGCAGTTCTTC.